A selection of T cell receptor beta chains follows, all from one sample in a study of shared T cell receptors in the human thymus. Here immunoSEQ multiplex PCR was the method, and the copy in TCRdb shows in-frame clones only, minus some. The data contain hundreds of thousands of clones, more than 75% of them singletons. The sample was also reused in another study, on human thymus T cells.

The sequencing sample was made of thymocytes. The receptors shown here come from a boy less than two years old with a congenital heart defect. Both conserved end residues are part of each CDR3. A D gene is named only where the DNA matches it firmly. Clone size is shown for a subset of rows, as once, few, many or a class of expanded clone.

DNA: TGCAGCGTTGAAGGAGGGACACCCCTTGGGGAGACCCAGTACTTC; CDR3: CSVEGGTPLGETQYF; size: .; J: TRBJ2-5; D: .; V: TRBV29-1
DNA: TGTGCCAGCAGCGTCCCTACACTTGGACTAGCGGGAACAGATACGCAGTATTTT; CDR3: CASSVPTLGLAGTDTQYF; size: .; J: TRBJ2-3; D: TRBD2; V: TRBV9
DNA: TGTGCCAGCTCACTACGAGCGGGCTTATCTAGCACAGATACGCAGTATTTT; CDR3: CASSLRAGLSSTDTQYF; size: .; J: TRBJ2-3; D: .; V: TRBV18
DNA: TGTGCCAGCAGCGTAGTGGAGCGGGAGGGCATAGATACGCAGTATTTT; CDR3: CASSVVEREGIDTQYF; size: .; J: TRBJ2-3; D: TRBD2; V: TRBV9
DNA: TGTGCCAGCAGCTCCCCCGGGGCTAACTATGGCTACACCTTC; CDR3: CASSSPGANYGYTF; size: .; J: TRBJ1-2; D: .; V: TRBV7-6
DNA: TGTGCCTGGAGCCAGACAGGGGGTTACGAGCAGTACTTC; CDR3: CAWSQTGGYEQYF; size: .; J: TRBJ2-7; D: TRBD1; V: TRBV30
DNA: TGTGCCACCAGCAGAGAGGGCGGGCAGCCCCAGCATTTT; CDR3: CATSREGGQPQHF; size: .; J: TRBJ1-5; D: .; V: TRBV15
DNA: TGTGCCAGCAGCTTGGAGTGGCGGGAGACGCATACGCAGTATTTT; CDR3: CASSLEWRETHTQYF; size: once; J: TRBJ2-3; D: TRBD2; V: TRBV5-4
DNA: TGTGCCTGGAGTAGGGTAGCGGGGAGGGGGTCGGATGAGCAGTTCTTC; CDR3: CAWSRVAGRGSDEQFF; size: .; J: TRBJ2-1; D: TRBD2; V: TRBV30
DNA: TGCGCCAGCAGCCAGACCGGGACAGGGAATGGCTACACCTTC; CDR3: CASSQTGTGNGYTF; size: .; J: TRBJ1-2; D: TRBD1; V: TRBV4-3
DNA: TGTGCCAGTAGTGGGGGCTTGGAGAACACTGAAGCTTTCTTT; CDR3: CASSGGLENTEAFF; size: .; J: TRBJ1-1; D: .; V: TRBV19
DNA: TGTGCCAGCAGTGGACTGGACTGCAATGAGCAGTTCTTC; CDR3: CASSGLDCNEQFF; size: few; J: TRBJ2-1; D: .; V: TRBV28
DNA: TGTGCCAGCAGCTCGCATTCCCCAGGGGGTTACTCTGGGGCCAACGTCCTGACTTTC; CDR3: CASSSHSPGGYSGANVLTF; size: few; J: TRBJ2-6; D: TRBD1; V: TRBV11-3
DNA: TGTGCCAGCAGTGGGACTAGCGGGAGCTACGAGCAGTACTTC; CDR3: CASSGTSGSYEQYF; size: .; J: TRBJ2-7; D: TRBD2; V: TRBV6-1
DNA: TGTGCCAGCAGTTCTTTAGCGGGAGATACGCAGTATTTT; CDR3: CASSSLAGDTQYF; size: .; J: TRBJ2-3; D: TRBD2; V: TRBV6-5
DNA: TGTGCCACCAGCAGAGATCCTGGGACAGATGGGGAAAAACTGTTTTTT; CDR3: CATSRDPGTDGEKLFF; size: .; J: TRBJ1-4; D: TRBD1; V: TRBV15
DNA: TGTGCCAGCAGCGTACCGGGACAGGGGGGATACGAGCAGTACTTC; CDR3: CASSVPGQGGYEQYF; size: .; J: TRBJ2-7; D: TRBD1; V: TRBV11-3
DNA: TGTGCCAGCAGCTTGTGGGGCGGCGGGAGGGCCATCGAGCAGTACTTC; CDR3: CASSLWGGGRAIEQYF; size: .; J: TRBJ2-7; D: TRBD2; V: TRBV5-4
DNA: TGTGCCAGCAGCTTAGGCGGACAGATAGAAAAACTGTTTTTT; CDR3: CASSLGGQIEKLFF; size: .; J: TRBJ1-4; D: .; V: TRBV11-2
DNA: TGTGCCAGTAGTAGGGGACTAGGGAATGAGCAGTTCTTC; CDR3: CASSRGLGNEQFF; size: .; J: TRBJ2-1; D: TRBD2; V: TRBV19
DNA: TGTGCCAGTAGAGGCGGGGCGAACACTGAAGCTTTCTTT; CDR3: CASRGGANTEAFF; size: .; J: TRBJ1-1; D: .; V: TRBV19
DNA: TGTGCCAGCAGTTTATCCACTAGCGGGAGCACAGATACGCAGTATTTT; CDR3: CASSLSTSGSTDTQYF; size: .; J: TRBJ2-3; D: TRBD2; V: TRBV28
DNA: TGTGCCAGCACGCGGCGGGGTTGTAGCGGCTCCTACGAGCAGTACTTC; CDR3: CASTRRGCSGSYEQYF; size: once; J: TRBJ2-7; D: .; V: TRBV21-1
DNA: TGTGCCAGCAGCTTAGACTCGGGGAGCTCCTACAATGAGCAGTTCTTC; CDR3: CASSLDSGSSYNEQFF; size: .; J: TRBJ2-1; D: .; V: TRBV7-6
DNA: TGTGCCAGCAGCGTAGAGGAGGGGGCGGTTTACGAGCAGTACTTC; CDR3: CASSVEEGAVYEQYF; size: once; J: TRBJ2-7; D: .; V: TRBV9
DNA: TGTGCCAGCAGTGAACGGGGGGGTTCCGAGAACACTGAAGCTTTCTTT; CDR3: CASSERGGSENTEAFF; size: once; J: TRBJ1-1; D: .; V: TRBV28
DNA: TGTGCCAGCAGCCCCCGGATGGGACTAGCGGGAGAGGTCAGCCCCTACGAGCAGTACTTC; CDR3: CASSPRMGLAGEVSPYEQYF; size: .; J: TRBJ2-7; D: TRBD2; V: TRBV13
DNA: TGTGCCAGCAGGACAGGACGGACAGGGGCCCAGTACTTC; CDR3: CASRTGRTGAQYF; size: .; J: TRBJ2-5; D: TRBD1; V: TRBV6-5
DNA: TGCGCCAGCAGCGACGGGCCTAGCGGCACAGATACGCAGTATTTT; CDR3: CASSDGPSGTDTQYF; size: .; J: TRBJ2-3; D: .; V: TRBV5-1
DNA: TGTGCCAGTACGGCGGGAGGACACTACAATGAGCAGTTCTTC; CDR3: CASTAGGHYNEQFF; size: .; J: TRBJ2-1; D: TRBD2; V: TRBV19
DNA: TGTGCCAGCAGCTCTCCTCAGGGCCTTTATGGCTACACCTTC; CDR3: CASSSPQGLYGYTF; size: few; J: TRBJ1-2; D: .; V: TRBV5-6
DNA: TGTGCCAGCAGTGCCTCTTACATGAACACTGAAGCTTTCTTT; CDR3: CASSASYMNTEAFF; size: once; J: TRBJ1-1; D: .; V: TRBV6-1
DNA: TGTGCCAGCAGCTTAAATGGGACAGATAGCAATCAGCCCCAGCATTTT; CDR3: CASSLNGTDSNQPQHF; size: .; J: TRBJ1-5; D: TRBD1; V: TRBV11-2
DNA: TGTGCCAGCACTACAGGGGTGCCCTACGAGCAGTACTTC; CDR3: CASTTGVPYEQYF; size: .; J: TRBJ2-7; D: TRBD1; V: TRBV6-4
DNA: TGTGCCAGCAGTCGCACGGTGAGTCGTTTCATAGGAGATGAAAAACTGTTTTTT; CDR3: CASSRTVSRFIGDEKLFF; size: .; J: TRBJ1-4; D: .; V: TRBV28
DNA: TGTGCCAGCAGTAGGGGACTAGCGGGAGAGGGAGGGACCCAGTACTTC; CDR3: CASSRGLAGEGGTQYF; size: .; J: TRBJ2-5; D: TRBD2; V: TRBV2
DNA: TGTGCCAGCAGCTTGGGACTAGCGGGAGTGGAGGGCGAGCAGTACTTC; CDR3: CASSLGLAGVEGEQYF; size: .; J: TRBJ2-7; D: TRBD2; V: TRBV5-6